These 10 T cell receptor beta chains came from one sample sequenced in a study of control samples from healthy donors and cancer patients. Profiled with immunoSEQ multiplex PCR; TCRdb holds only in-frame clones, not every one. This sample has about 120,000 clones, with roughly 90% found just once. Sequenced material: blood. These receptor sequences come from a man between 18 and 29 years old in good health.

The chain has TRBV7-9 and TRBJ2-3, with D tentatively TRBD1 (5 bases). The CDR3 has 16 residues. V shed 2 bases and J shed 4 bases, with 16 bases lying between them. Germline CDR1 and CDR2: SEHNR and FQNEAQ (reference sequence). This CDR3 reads CASSLIQDHWADTQYF. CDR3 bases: TGTGCCAGCAGCTTAATACAGGACCATTGGGCAGATACGCAGTATTTT. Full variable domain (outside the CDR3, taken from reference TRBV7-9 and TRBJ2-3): DTGVSQNPRHKITKRGQNVTFRCDPISEHNRLYWYRQTLGQGPEFLTYFQNEAQLEKSRLLSDRFSAERPKGSFSTLEIQRTEQGDSAMYLCASSLIQDHWADTQYFGPGTRLTVL.

The CDR3 sequence: CASSLSGSSYEQYF. CDR3 sequence (DNA): TGTGCCAGCAGTTTATCGGGCAGCTCCTACGAGCAGTACTTC. V is TRBV27 and J is TRBJ2-7, with D uncertain. From germline, CDR1 is MNHEY and CDR2 SMNVEV (reference sequence). Trimming stripped 0 bases from V and 0 bases from J, with 6 bases between. The CDR3 is 14 residues long.

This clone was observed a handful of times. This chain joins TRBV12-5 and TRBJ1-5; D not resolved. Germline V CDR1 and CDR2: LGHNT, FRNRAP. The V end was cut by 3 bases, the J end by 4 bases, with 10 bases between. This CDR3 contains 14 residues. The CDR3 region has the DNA TGTGCTAGTGGTTTCTCGGCCAGTAATCAGCCCCAGCATTTT. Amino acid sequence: CASGFSASNQPQHF.

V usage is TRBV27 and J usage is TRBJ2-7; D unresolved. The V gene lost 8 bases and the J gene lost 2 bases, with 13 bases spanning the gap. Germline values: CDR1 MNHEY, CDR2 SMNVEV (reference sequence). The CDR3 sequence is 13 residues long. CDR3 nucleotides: TGTGCCAGCCGGATCAGGTTCGCCTACGAGCAGTACTTC. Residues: CASRIRFAYEQYF.

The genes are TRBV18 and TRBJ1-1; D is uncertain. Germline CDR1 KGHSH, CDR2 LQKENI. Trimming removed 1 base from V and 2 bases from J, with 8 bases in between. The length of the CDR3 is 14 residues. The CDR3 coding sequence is TGTGCCAGCTCACCACAGAGACTTAACACTGAAGCTTTCTTT. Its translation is CASSPQRLNTEAFF.

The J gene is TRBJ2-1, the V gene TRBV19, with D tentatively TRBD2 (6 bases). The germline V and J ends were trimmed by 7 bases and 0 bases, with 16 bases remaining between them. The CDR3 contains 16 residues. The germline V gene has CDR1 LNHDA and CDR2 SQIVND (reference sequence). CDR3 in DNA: TGTGCCAGTACCCAACTAGCCTCCGGCTCCTACAATGAGCAGTTCTTC. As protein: CASTQLASGSYNEQFF.

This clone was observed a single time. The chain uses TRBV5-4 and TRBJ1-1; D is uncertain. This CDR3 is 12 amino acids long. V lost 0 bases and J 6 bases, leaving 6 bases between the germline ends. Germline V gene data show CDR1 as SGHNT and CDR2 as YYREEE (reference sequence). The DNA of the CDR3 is TGTGCCAGCAGCTTGGTTCAGGCTGAAGCTTTCTTT. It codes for CASSLVQAEAFF.

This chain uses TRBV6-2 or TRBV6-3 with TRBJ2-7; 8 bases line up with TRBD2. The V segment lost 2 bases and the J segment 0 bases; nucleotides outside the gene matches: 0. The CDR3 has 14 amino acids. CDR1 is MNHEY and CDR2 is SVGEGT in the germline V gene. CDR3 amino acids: CASSYGTSSYEQYF. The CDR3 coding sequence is TGTGCCAGCAGTTACGGGACTAGCTCCTACGAGCAGTACTTC.

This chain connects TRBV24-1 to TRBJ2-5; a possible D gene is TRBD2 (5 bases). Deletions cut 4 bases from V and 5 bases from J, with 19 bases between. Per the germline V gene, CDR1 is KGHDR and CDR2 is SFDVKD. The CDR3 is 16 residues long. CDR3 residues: CATSDTRRTGGETQYF. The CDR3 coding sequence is TGTGCCACCAGTGACACGAGGAGGACGGGTGGGGAGACCCAGTACTTC.

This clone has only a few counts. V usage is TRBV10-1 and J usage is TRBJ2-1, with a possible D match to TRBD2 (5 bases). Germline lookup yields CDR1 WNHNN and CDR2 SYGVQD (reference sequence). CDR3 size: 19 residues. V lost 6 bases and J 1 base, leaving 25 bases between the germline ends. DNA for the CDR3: TGCGCCAGCAGCCCCACCGGTGCACTAGGCGAAGGATCCTACAATGAGCAGTTCTTC. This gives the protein CASSPTGALGEGSYNEQFF.